This TCR beta chain was captured in a study of cytomegalovirus exposure and HLA in healthy donors. The V and J ends lost 4 bases and 3 bases respectively, with 14 bases between them. Germline CDR1 reads SGHRS; CDR2 reads YFSETQ. This CDR3 has 14 residues. PCR involved 60 Vbeta and 13 Jbeta primers. Generated by immunoSEQ multiplex PCR, the TCRdb table keeps only in-frame clones and is missing some. Of fewer than 200,000 clones detected, about 85% appear once; the ten largest clones hold approximately 0.98%. The clonotype was recovered from a boy younger than 10 in good health and CMV-seronegative. J is TRBJ2-7 and V is TRBV5-1; D might be TRBD2 (6 bases). Sequencing input: PBMCs. DNA for the CDR3: TGCGCCAGCAGCCAGGCGGGACCTATCTACGAGCAGTACTTC. It codes for CASSQAGPIYEQYF.